This TCR beta chain came from a study of T cells in Graves' hyperthyroidism and ophthalmopathy. General observations from the study: Ophthalmopathy, as predicted by the model, came a median roughly 6.5 months after the prediction. Blood shared most expanded thyroid clonotypes above 0.001.

Amplified regions were TCR beta CDR3 sequences from RNA transcripts. The TCR CDR3 first-round RT-PCR relied on the HTBI primer set. TCRdb analysed the multiplex PCR reads with MiXCR anew, one entry per CDR3 protein. The sample lists about 840,000 distinct CDR3 sequences, 35% to 40% occurring once. Clinical symptoms, serum thyroxine, TRAb, thyroid ultrasound and orbital computed tomography informed diagnoses. The PBMCs studied were ones that came from roughly 9.1 ml fresh peripheral blood. As to this clonotype: Its target is not known. One junction end does not reproduce the germline sequence, and a read error may be involved.

There are 14 residues in the CDR3. The germline gives CDR1 SEHNR, CDR2 FQNEAQ (reference sequence). The sequence derives from a man in his late teens or twenties with Graves' hyperthyroidism. The genes are TRBV7-9 and TRBJ1-2, with D possibly matching TRBD1 (6 bases). Sequenced sample: blood. The CDR3 spells CASGPDGQNYGYTF. CDR3 nucleotide sequence: TGCGCCAGCGGCCCCGACGGACAGAACTATGGCTACACCTTC.